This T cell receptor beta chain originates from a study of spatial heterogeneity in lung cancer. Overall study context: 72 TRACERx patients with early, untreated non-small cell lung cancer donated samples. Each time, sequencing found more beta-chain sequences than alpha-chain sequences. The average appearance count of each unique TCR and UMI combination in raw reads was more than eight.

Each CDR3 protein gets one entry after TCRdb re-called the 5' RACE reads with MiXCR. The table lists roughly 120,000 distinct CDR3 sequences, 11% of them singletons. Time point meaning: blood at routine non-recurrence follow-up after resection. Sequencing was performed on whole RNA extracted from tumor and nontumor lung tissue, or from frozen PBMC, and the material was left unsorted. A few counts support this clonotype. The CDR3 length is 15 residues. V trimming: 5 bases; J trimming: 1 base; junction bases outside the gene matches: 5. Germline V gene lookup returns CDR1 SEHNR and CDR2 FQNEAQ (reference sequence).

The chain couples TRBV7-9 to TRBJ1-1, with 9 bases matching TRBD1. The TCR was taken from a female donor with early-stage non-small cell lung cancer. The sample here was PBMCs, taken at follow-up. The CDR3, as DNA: TGTGCCAGCAGCCTAACAGGGGGCACGAACACTGAAGCTTTCTTT. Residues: CASSLTGGTNTEAFF.